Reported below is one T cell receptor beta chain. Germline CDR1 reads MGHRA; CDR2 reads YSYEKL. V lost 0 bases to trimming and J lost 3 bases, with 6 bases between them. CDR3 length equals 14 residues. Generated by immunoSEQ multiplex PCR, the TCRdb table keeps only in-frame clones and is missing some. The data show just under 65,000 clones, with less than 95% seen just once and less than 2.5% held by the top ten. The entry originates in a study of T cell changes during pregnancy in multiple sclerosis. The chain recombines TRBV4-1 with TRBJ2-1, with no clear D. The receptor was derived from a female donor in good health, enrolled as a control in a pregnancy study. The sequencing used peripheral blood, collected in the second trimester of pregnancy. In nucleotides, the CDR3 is TGCGCCAGCAGCCAAGATCTCTACTACAATGAGCAGTTCTTC. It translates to CASSQDLYYNEQFF.